These 25 T cell receptor beta chains share one sample of origin, sequenced in a study of shared clonotypes between healthy human individuals. Repertoires were generated with immunoSEQ multiplex PCR, while TCRdb's copy carries only in-frame clones and drops some. The top ten hold about 0.41% of the sample, which has about 2.3 million clones, 80% to 95% seen once. The source material was naive CD4+ T cells from PBMCs. Noted subset: CD45RA+ positively selected. The receptor source for this set is a young man in good health. Some clones in this sample may be carry-over from other donors' samples.

J is TRBJ2-6 and V is TRBV9, with D possibly matching TRBD2 (5 bases). CDR1 is SGDLS and CDR2 is YYNGEE in the germline V gene. The CDR3 runs to 14 residues. V lost 7 bases, J lost 3 bases, and 11 bases lay in between. The CDR3 DNA follows: TGTGCCAGCCGGGGAACCGGTGGGGCCAACGTCCTGACTTTC. As protein: CASRGTGGANVLTF.

The chain uses TRBV9 and TRBJ2-2; D call uncertain. The CDR3 runs 15 residues. From germline, CDR1 is SGDLS and CDR2 YYNGEE. Trimming took off 3 bases at V and 4 bases at J, with 13 bases between the two ends. The CDR3 DNA sequence: TGTGCCAGCAGCGCCCTCCCCTTGGGCACCGGGGAGCTGTTTTTT. It is translated as CASSALPLGTGELFF.

The rearrangement joins TRBV6-6 to TRBJ2-7, with 9 positions matching TRBD1. The length of the CDR3 is 15 residues. Germline V gene lookup returns CDR1 MNHNY and CDR2 SVGAGI (reference sequence). The trim removed 2 bases at V and 0 bases at J, leaving 2 bases unmatched. The CDR3 loop is CASSYGGQGSYEQYF. The CDR3 DNA reads as TGTGCCAGCAGTTACGGGGGACAGGGCTCCTACGAGCAGTACTTC.

This CDR3 reads CASSPLAYSYNEQFF. Written as DNA, the CDR3 is TGTGCCAGTAGTCCTCTAGCGTACTCCTACAATGAGCAGTTCTTC. The gene calls are TRBV19 and TRBJ2-1; tentative D call: TRBD2 (6 bases). Germline CDR1 LNHDA, CDR2 SQIVND (reference sequence). Trimming shortened V by 5 bases and J by 0 bases, and 11 bases separated the two germline ends. This CDR3 has 15 residues.

The V and J genes are TRBV18 and TRBJ2-5, with TRBD1 matching over 7 bases. The V and J ends lost 5 bases and 5 bases, in that order; junction bases with no gene match: 8. The CDR3 runs 14 residues. Germline CDR1 is KGHSH and CDR2 is LQKENI. The CDR3 protein is CASSTIQGWETQYF. Written as DNA, the CDR3 is TGTGCCAGCTCAACGATACAGGGGTGGGAGACCCAGTACTTC.

The CDR3 nucleotides are TGTGCCAGCAGCTTAGCCGGGACAGGGGGCTACAATGAGCAGTTCTTC. Protein: CASSLAGTGGYNEQFF. The chain carries TRBV7-3 and TRBJ2-1, with 11 bases lining up with TRBD1. V trimming: 2 bases; J trimming: 3 bases; junction bases outside the gene matches: 3. The CDR3 covers 16 residues. The germline V gene encodes CDR1 SGHTA and CDR2 FQGTGA.

The rearrangement links TRBV14 to TRBJ2-7; 8 bases agree with TRBD2. The J segment lost 2 bases and the V segment lost 0 bases, leaving 12 bases of the junction unmatched. The CDR3 loop spans 18 amino acids. Germline CDR1 and CDR2: SGHDN and FVKESK. The CDR3 protein is CASSQDSVQGLVTYEQYF. CDR3 coding DNA: TGTGCCAGCAGCCAAGATTCAGTACAGGGACTAGTAACCTACGAGCAGTACTTC. The full variable domain, completed using reference TRBV14 and TRBJ2-7, is EAGVTQFPSHSVIEKGQTVTLRCDPISGHDNLYWYRRVMGKEIKFLLHFVKESKQDESGMPNNRFLAERTGGTYSTLKVQPAELEDSGVYFCASSQDSVQGLVTYEQYFGPGTRLTVT.

This clone was counted between two and nine times. The chain recombines TRBV4-2 with TRBJ1-2; D uncertain. V dropped 1 base and J dropped 5 bases, with 5 bases sitting between them. Germline CDR1 LGHNA, CDR2 YNFKEQ. CDR3 length: 12 amino acids. The CDR3: CASSQAVYGYTF. The CDR3 DNA sequence: TGTGCCAGCAGCCAAGCCGTTTATGGCTACACCTTC.

About this clone itself: The same CDR3 also results from other DNA sequences found in this sample. This rearrangement joins TRBV28 to TRBJ1-5, with no clear D. V shed 3 bases and J shed 3 bases, with 9 bases lying between them. In germline, CDR1 is MDHEN, CDR2 SYDVKM. This CDR3 contains 14 residues. In nucleotides, the CDR3 is TGTGCCAGCAGTTTCGGCAGCACCAATCAGCCCCAGCATTTT. As protein: CASSFGSTNQPQHF.

The chain joins TRBV29-1 to TRBJ2-7; a possible D gene is TRBD1 (6 bases). The CDR3 is made up of 13 amino acids. Germline V gene data show CDR1 as SQVTM and CDR2 as ANQGSEA. Trimming removed 8 bases at V and 1 base at J, with 15 bases between. The CDR3 loop is CSTRDQGSYEQYF. As DNA, the CDR3 is TGCAGCACCCGCGATCAGGGGTCCTACGAGCAGTACTTC.

The CDR3 region has the DNA TGCGCCAGCAGTCCCCGGACAGGGGGCACCAATGAGCAGTTCTTC. It translates to CASSPRTGGTNEQFF. The chain employs TRBV10-1 and TRBJ2-1, with 11 nucleotides matching TRBD1. Germline values: CDR1 WNHNN, CDR2 SYGVQD (reference sequence). This CDR3 is built from 15 residues. The J segment lost 6 bases and the V segment lost 5 bases, leaving 6 bases of the junction unmatched.

Remarks on this clone: At the DNA level, this CDR3 is encoded by other sequences in the same sample as well. The V call is TRBV5-1, the J call TRBJ2-7, with 9 bases that match TRBD2. CDR1 and CDR2 from the germline V gene are SGHRS and YFSETQ. V trimming: 0 bases; J trimming: 2 bases; junction bases outside the gene matches: 3. This CDR3 has 15 residues. The CDR3 loop reads CASSLVAGGTYEQYF. The CDR3 DNA reads as TGCGCCAGCAGCTTGGTTGCGGGAGGGACCTACGAGCAGTACTTC.

The chain joins TRBV29-1 to TRBJ1-4, with D unclear. Germline V gene data show CDR1 as SQVTM and CDR2 as ANQGSEA. The CDR3 runs 13 residues. Trimming took off 5 bases at V and 5 bases at J, with 12 bases between the two ends. CDR3 loop: CSVSGVLNEKLFF. The DNA for the CDR3 is TGCAGCGTTTCCGGAGTCTTAAATGAAAAACTGTTTTTT.

This clone was detected only once. The rearrangement uses TRBV5-1 and TRBJ2-5, with 8 bases that match TRBD2. CDR1 is SGHRS, CDR2 YFSETQ, per germline. V was pared by 1 base and J by 5 bases, with 4 bases of the junction left unmatched. This CDR3 spans 14 amino acids. The CDR3 region is CASSLTSGIETQYF. CDR3 nucleotides: TGCGCCAGCAGCTTGACTAGCGGTATTGAGACCCAGTACTTC.

This chain connects TRBV7-2 to TRBJ2-3, with D possibly matching TRBD1 (6 bases). Trimming pared 0 bases from V and 1 base from J, leaving 14 bases between. There are 17 residues in the CDR3. Per germline, CDR1 SGHTA and CDR2 FQGNSA. CDR3 region: CASSLAATGRGTDTQYF. The CDR3 DNA is TGTGCCAGCAGCTTAGCGGCGACAGGCCGAGGCACAGATACGCAGTATTTT.

A word on this clone: The same CDR3 also results from other DNA sequences found in this sample. The chain has TRBV5-4 and TRBJ1-1; 7 nucleotides agree with TRBD1. CDR1 is SGHNT and CDR2 is YYREEE in the germline V gene (reference sequence). V lost 2 bases to trimming and J lost 3 bases; unmatched junction nucleotides: 4. This CDR3 has 14 residues. CDR3 protein: CASSFGQGDTEAFF. Here the CDR3 DNA reads TGTGCCAGCAGCTTCGGGCAGGGGGACACTGAAGCTTTCTTT.

Concerning this clone: Other nucleotide sequences from this sample produce the same CDR3. This sequence joins TRBV18 and TRBJ1-5; D not certain. Germline CDR1 and CDR2: KGHSH and LQKENI. The CDR3 sequence is 12 residues long. V lost 2 bases and J lost 5, with 4 bases in between. DNA of the CDR3: TGTGCCAGCTCACCAGGAGATCAGCCCCAGCATTTT. This gives the protein CASSPGDQPQHF.

This chain connects TRBV28 to TRBJ1-2; no clear D gene. The CDR3 has 13 residues. The germline V gene encodes CDR1 MDHEN and CDR2 SYDVKM. Trimming removed 3 bases at V and 2 bases at J, with 7 bases between. The CDR3 DNA sequence: TGTGCCAGCAGTTTCCTCCACAACTATGGCTACACCTTC. Its translation is CASSFLHNYGYTF.

This sequence joins TRBV27 and TRBJ2-2; tentative D call: TRBD2 (6 bases). CDR3 length: 16 residues. Germline V gene data show CDR1 as MNHEY and CDR2 as SMNVEV (reference sequence). Trimming took off 2 bases at V and 1 base at J, with 11 bases between the two ends. CDR3 nucleotide sequence: TGTGCCAGCAGTTTAGTTCTCGGGAGGAACACCGGGGAGCTGTTTTTT. It codes for CASSLVLGRNTGELFF.

V gene TRBV30 combines with J gene TRBJ2-2, with D maybe TRBD2 (6 bases). This CDR3 is 15 amino acids long. V was trimmed by 0 bases and J by 3 bases, leaving 11 bases between them. Germline V CDR1 and CDR2: GTSNPN, SVGIG (reference sequence). CDR3 bases: TGTGCCTGGAGTGTACTTAGCGGTCACACCGGGGAGCTGTTTTTT. Its protein product is CAWSVLSGHTGELFF.

The CDR3 bases are TGTGCCAGCACCGATCTTGCAGGGAGCTCTGGGGCCAACGTCCTGACTTTC. Translated: CASTDLAGSSGANVLTF. This rearrangement joins TRBV5-6 to TRBJ2-6; D is tentatively TRBD1 or TRBD2 (5 bases each). The CDR3 covers 17 residues. V was trimmed by 6 bases and J by 0 bases, leaving 16 bases between them. Germline values: CDR1 SGHDT, CDR2 YYEEEE.

This chain uses TRBV7-9 with TRBJ2-1; D remains ambiguous. Trimming shortened V by 6 bases and J by 9 bases, and 6 bases separated the two germline ends. The germline gives CDR1 SEHNR, CDR2 FQNEAQ (reference sequence). CDR3 length equals 10 residues. The CDR3 DNA sequence: TGTGCCAGCAGTATTAGTGAGCAGTTCTTC. Translated, it gives CASSISEQFF.

The chain carries TRBV30 and TRBJ2-7; D is undetermined. This CDR3 contains 11 residues. CDR1 is GTSNPN, CDR2 SVGIG, per germline (reference sequence). With 2 bases removed from V and 3 bases from J, the gap between germline ends came to 5 bases. Written as DNA, the CDR3 is TGTGCCTGGAGTAACAGCTACGAGCAGTACTTC. It yields the protein CAWSNSYEQYF.

The chain links TRBV5-6 to TRBJ1-1, with 8 bases lining up with TRBD1. Germline-derived CDR1 and CDR2 are SGHDT and YYEEEE. V gave up 4 bases and J gave up 5 bases; unmatched junction bases: 16. The CDR3 has 17 amino acids. CDR3 loop: CASSATGVVGRRTEAFF. The CDR3 DNA reads TGTGCCAGCAGCGCGACAGGGGTGGTGGGTAGAAGGACTGAAGCTTTCTTT.

The genes are TRBV6-1 and TRBJ2-3; D may be TRBD1 or TRBD2 (5 bases each). Germline values: CDR1 MNHNS, CDR2 SASEGT. V was trimmed by 8 bases and J by 2 bases, leaving 14 bases between them. The CDR3 sequence is 14 residues long. The CDR3 DNA is TGTGCCAGCCAACCTTGGGGGATCACAGATACGCAGTATTTT. Encoded protein: CASQPWGITDTQYF.